This T cell receptor (beta chain) originates from a study of T cell responses to AZD1222 COVID-19 vaccine. Regarding the study as a whole: Dominant CD4 TCR responses targeted spike regions 160-218 and 743-854. Sampled repertoires all dated from after the peak T cell response. Nearly half of spike-specific TCRs reportedly target unmutated variant regions.

The repertoire was sequenced with immunoSEQ multiplex PCR; TCRdb's copy has only in-frame clones and lacks some. Of about 130,000 clones in the sample, around 87% were seen once. Trimming took off 4 bases at V and 1 base at J, with 10 bases between the two ends. Germline V gene sequence: CDR1 SNHLY, CDR2 FYNNEI. This CDR3 region has 14 residues. To note about this clone: The antigen is undetermined.

The chain links TRBV2 to TRBJ1-1; possibly TRBD1 for D (5 bases). The sequencing used peripheral blood, collected on day 0 of AZD1222 vaccination. The sequence derives from an adult in good health. CDR3 DNA: TGTGCCAGCAGTGCGCTGACAGCGAACACTGAAGCTTTCTTT. Translated, it gives CASSALTANTEAFF.